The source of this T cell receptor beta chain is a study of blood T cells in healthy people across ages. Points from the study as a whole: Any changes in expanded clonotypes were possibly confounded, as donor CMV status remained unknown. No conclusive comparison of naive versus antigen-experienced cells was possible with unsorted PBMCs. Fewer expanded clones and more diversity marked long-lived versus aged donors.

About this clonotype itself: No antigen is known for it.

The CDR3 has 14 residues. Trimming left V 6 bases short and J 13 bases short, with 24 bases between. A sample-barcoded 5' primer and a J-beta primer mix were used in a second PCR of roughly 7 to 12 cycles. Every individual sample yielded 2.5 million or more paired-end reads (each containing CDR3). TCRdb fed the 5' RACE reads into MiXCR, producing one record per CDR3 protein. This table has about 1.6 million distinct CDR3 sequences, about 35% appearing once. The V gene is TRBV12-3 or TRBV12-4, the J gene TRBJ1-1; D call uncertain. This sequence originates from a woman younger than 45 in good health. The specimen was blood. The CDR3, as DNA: TGTGCCAGCAGCCGCGGACCTCTTCTCGAGGGAGGTTTCTTT. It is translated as CASSRGPLLEGGFF.